This is a list of T cell receptor beta chains from one sample in a study of blood T cell repertoires in COVID-19. Assay used: immunoSEQ multiplex PCR; TCRdb lists only in-frame clones, some missing. The data contain hundreds of thousands of clones, around 81% of them seen just once; the ten biggest clones take up around 7.5%. What was sequenced was peripheral blood. These TCRs come from a woman older than 75 with COVID-19, enrolled during active disease. Both conserved end residues are part of each CDR3. Fields, in order: J gene, CDR3 length, V gene, D gene, CDR3 protein. D genes are given only for firm matches.

J: TRBJ1-3
length: 16
V: TRBV10-3
D: TRBD1
CDR3: CAISSRQGFSGNTIYF

J: TRBJ2-3
length: 16
V: TRBV15
D: TRBD2
CDR3: CATSRRGTSGIYTQYF

J: TRBJ2-1
length: 15
V: TRBV5-8
D: TRBD1
CDR3: CASSPRTGDYNEQFF

J: TRBJ2-7
length: 15
V: TRBV19
D: -
CDR3: CASSMFKSPNNEQYF

J: TRBJ2-3
length: 18
V: TRBV4-1
D: -
CDR3: CASSQNPGTHSPPDTQYF

J: TRBJ1-2
length: 12
V: TRBV12-3/TRBV12-4
D: -
CDR3: CASSLRRDGYTF

J: TRBJ2-2
length: 15
V: TRBV2
D: -
CDR3: CASSEQGLNTGELFF

J: TRBJ1-1
length: 14
V: TRBV2
D: -
CDR3: CASRREEGLIEAFF

J: TRBJ2-1
length: 13
V: TRBV2
D: TRBD1
CDR3: CASSGTGDNEQFF

J: TRBJ2-5
length: 14
V: TRBV19
D: TRBD1
CDR3: CASSKTGGWETQYF

J: TRBJ1-2
length: 13
V: TRBV3-1/TRBV3-2
D: -
CDR3: CASSPGGDYGYTF

J: TRBJ2-5
length: 15
V: TRBV19
D: TRBD1
CDR3: CASRNVTGDVETQYF

J: TRBJ1-2
length: 14
V: TRBV29-1
D: TRBD1
CDR3: CSVDRDRLNYGYTF

J: TRBJ1-1
length: 15
V: TRBV6-2/TRBV6-3
D: -
CDR3: CASSPRTVMNTEAFF

J: TRBJ1-5
length: 15
V: TRBV12-5
D: -
CDR3: CASAEGRGVNQPQHF

J: TRBJ1-6
length: 16
V: TRBV30
D: TRBD1
CDR3: CAWDGQGPALASPLHF

J: TRBJ1-5
length: 14
V: TRBV6-5
D: TRBD1
CDR3: CASREDRVSQPQHF

J: TRBJ2-3
length: 15
V: TRBV9
D: TRBD1
CDR3: CASSVEGARRDTQYF

J: TRBJ2-1
length: 13
V: TRBV7-9
D: -
CDR3: CASSYDSYNEQFF

J: TRBJ2-7
length: 15
V: TRBV3-1/TRBV3-2
D: -
CDR3: CASSQGAEGIHEQYF

J: TRBJ1-5
length: 17
V: TRBV6-2/TRBV6-3
D: -
CDR3: CASSYRGPAGGNQPQHF

J: TRBJ1-3
length: 16
V: TRBV5-1
D: TRBD1
CDR3: CASSLEGAGSGNTIYF

J: TRBJ2-5
length: 14
V: TRBV7-9
D: -
CDR3: CASSLAHSQETQYF

J: TRBJ2-1
length: 15
V: TRBV6-5
D: -
CDR3: CASSYQGGSYNEQFF

J: TRBJ2-7
length: 15
V: TRBV5-6
D: TRBD2
CDR3: CASSSSTSGAYEQYF

J: TRBJ1-5
length: 15
V: TRBV7-2
D: -
CDR3: CASSLEDRFNQPQHF

J: TRBJ1-2
length: 15
V: TRBV3-1/TRBV3-2
D: -
CDR3: CASSSRFAGLYGYTF

J: TRBJ1-1
length: 16
V: TRBV28
D: TRBD1
CDR3: CASRPDRGRRNTEAFF

J: TRBJ1-2
length: 13
V: TRBV6-1
D: -
CDR3: CASSETVNYGYTF

J: TRBJ1-2
length: 15
V: TRBV6-5
D: TRBD1
CDR3: CASSLQGQGSGGYTF

J: TRBJ2-1
length: 14
V: TRBV28
D: TRBD1
CDR3: CASSPRGRVNEQFF

J: TRBJ2-7
length: 14
V: TRBV5-6
D: -
CDR3: CASSLWVRDYEQYF

J: TRBJ2-7
length: 13
V: TRBV18
D: -
CDR3: CASSPPGAHEQYF

J: TRBJ1-1
length: 12
V: TRBV2
D: -
CDR3: CASTRGTNQAFF

J: TRBJ2-5
length: 15
V: TRBV2
D: TRBD2
CDR3: CASLGLAGVRETQYF

J: TRBJ1-1
length: 12
V: TRBV6-5
D: -
CDR3: CASGGGYTEAFF

J: TRBJ2-3
length: 14
V: TRBV5-1
D: TRBD2
CDR3: CASSLGLAYDTQYF

J: TRBJ2-7
length: 16
V: TRBV6-2/TRBV6-3
D: -
CDR3: CASSWLGAASSYEQYF

J: TRBJ1-1
length: 16
V: TRBV27
D: -
CDR3: CASSFGQSRVGNEAFF

J: TRBJ1-2
length: 12
V: TRBV30
D: TRBD1
CDR3: CAWTGTGIGYTF

J: TRBJ2-5
length: 11
V: TRBV6-5
D: -
CDR3: CASSHLETQYF

J: TRBJ2-1
length: 12
V: TRBV6-8
D: TRBD2
CDR3: CASSWTSQEQFF

J: TRBJ1-3
length: 13
V: TRBV10-3
D: -
CDR3: CASSQGSGNTIYF